This T cell receptor (beta chain) was sequenced during a study of glioma-infiltrating T cells. General study points: Above-expected tissue-blood divergence occurred in all gliomas, most in low-grade ones. Very few CDR3 sequences were shared between tissue and blood.

The iRepertoire nested amplicon-rescue multiplex PCR amplified TCR alpha and beta CDR3s from RNA. One-step reverse transcription and amplification started from around 100-400 ng of tissue mRNA or PBMC total RNA. TCRdb reprocessed the multiplex PCR reads with MiXCR, giving one entry per CDR3 protein. The sample lists approximately 120,000 distinct CDR3 sequences; 20% to 25% were seen once. Worth noting for this clonotype: No antigen is known for it. One junction end does not reproduce the germline sequence, and a read error may be involved.

The CDR3 has 14 residues. The V gene's germline CDR1 is MNHNY and CDR2 SVGAGI (reference sequence). J is TRBJ2-7 and V is TRBV6-6; D is perhaps TRBD2 (5 bases). The TCR comes from a human donor with low-grade glioma or glioblastoma, undergoing nonglioma brain surgery, or in good health (not recorded which). Sample: glioma tissue, nonneoplastic brain tissue, or PBMCs (not recorded which). The CDR3 protein is CARRLARGPSAPSF. CDR3 sequence (DNA): TGTGCCCGCCGCCTCGCCCGGGGTCCCTCCGCGCCGTCCTTC.